This T cell receptor beta chain stems from a study of blood T cell repertoires in COVID-19. Study-level information: The study drew acute and convalescent COVID-19 samples from the United States, Italy and Spain. The analysed material was cDNA or gDNA that came from T cells, B-cell-depleted T cells, or PBMCs.

The CDR3 consists of 16 residues. V trimming: 3 bases; J trimming: 7 bases; junction bases outside the gene matches: 10. CDR1 is SGHNT and CDR2 is YYREEE in the germline V gene (reference sequence). The table came from immunoSEQ multiplex PCR; TCRdb's copy has only in-frame clones and leaves some out. The data contain about 190,000 clones, 90% of them singletons. The TCR was taken from a middle-aged man with acute or convalescent COVID-19. The sequencing input was peripheral blood. The V gene is TRBV5-4, the J gene TRBJ1-2, with 12 nucleotides matching TRBD1. CDR3 region: CASSSLAGQGAFGYTF. CDR3 nucleotides: TGTGCCAGCAGCTCCCTTGCGGGACAGGGGGCTTTTGGCTACACCTTC.